These 3 T cell receptor beta chains originate from one sample sequenced in a study of shared clonotypes between healthy human individuals. As defined, naive CD8 cells were CD45RO-negative and positively selected for CCR7, with terminally differentiated effector memory CD45RA+ cells excluded. Assay used: immunoSEQ multiplex PCR; TCRdb lists only in-frame clones, some missing. Here the sample spans more than 2 million clones, around 96% being singletons. Sequenced input: naive CD8+ T cells sorted from blood. Every receptor here comes from a man between 18 and 35 years old in good health.

The V and J genes are TRBV29-1 and TRBJ2-7; D perhaps matches TRBD1 (6 bases). The germline CDR1 and CDR2 sequences are SQVTM and ANQGSEA. The germline V and J ends were trimmed by 4 bases and 1 base, with 11 bases remaining between them. The CDR3 loop spans 13 amino acids. The CDR3 nucleotides are TGCAGCGTTGGGACAGCGGTTTCCTACGAGCAGTACTTC. Translated: CSVGTAVSYEQYF.

V gene TRBV13 combines with J gene TRBJ1-1; 9 bases map to TRBD1. The CDR3 runs 15 residues. The germline V gene encodes CDR1 PRHDT and CDR2 FYEKMQ (reference sequence). The V segment lost 3 bases and the J segment 4 bases; nucleotides outside the gene matches: 6. The CDR3 DNA follows: TGTGCCAGCAGCTTGGCACAGGGGGCCGGCACTGAAGCTTTCTTT. This codes for CASSLAQGAGTEAFF.

This clone was seen just once. The J gene is TRBJ1-2, the V gene TRBV5-6; 8 bases align to TRBD1. Trimming removed 4 bases from V and 6 bases from J; junction bases left unmatched: 8. CDR3 length: 14 amino acids. CDR1 and CDR2 (germline): SGHDT, YYEEEE. The CDR3, as DNA: TGTGCCAGCAGCGAAGGACAGGGAGGAGATGGCTACACCTTC. Protein product: CASSEGQGGDGYTF.